This entry is about one TCR beta chain. These data belong to a study of blood T cell repertoires in COVID-19. Method: immunoSEQ multiplex PCR; TCRdb's copy keeps in-frame clones and lacks some. The sample carries around 170,000 clones, 70% to 90% recorded once. Germline CDR1 SGHRS, CDR2 YFSETQ. This CDR3 has 13 amino acids. Trimming at V came to 7 bases and at J to 4 bases, leaving 4 bases not matched to a gene. This chain connects TRBV5-1 to TRBJ2-7, with 11 bases matching TRBD2. The sequencing input was peripheral blood. This receptor was obtained from a man younger than 30 who had recovered from COVID-19. CDR3 amino acids: CASGPSGRYEQYF. CDR3 DNA sequence: TGCGCCAGCGGACCTAGCGGGAGGTACGAGCAGTACTTC.